Below are 15 T cell receptor beta chains sequenced from a single sample in a study of TET2 disruption in CD19-targeted CAR T cells. The treatment here: autologous CTL019 cells: CD19 CAR with 4-1BB and CD3 zeta domains. Only in-frame clones appear in the TCRdb table, and some are missing; sequencing was by immunoSEQ multiplex PCR. Found here are about 26,000 clones; the top ten clones hold 1.5% to 2%. These receptors have no identified antigens. The input for sequencing was CD8- CAR+ T cells sorted from cultured blood T cells, taken for CD19 CAR T cell therapy. Subset here: CD8-negative CAR-positive T cells from the infusion product. These receptors came from a man in his sixties or seventies with chronic lymphocytic leukemia.

This chain's CDR3 is CASSLGGQPSSYEQYF. The sequenced CDR3 bases are TGTGCCAGCAGCTTGGGGGGACAGCCGAGCTCCTACGAG. V usage is TRBV5-4 and J usage is TRBJ2-7; 7 nucleotides match TRBD1. The observed sequence ends 3 residues before the CDR3 terminus, with the missing tail filled in from the germline J gene. V lost 0 bases to trimming and J lost 0 bases; unmatched junction nucleotides: 6. This CDR3 spans 16 amino acids. Germline-derived CDR1 and CDR2 are SGHNT and YYREEE (reference sequence).

As for this clone: The missing CDR3 end, 3 residues past where the read stops, is filled in from the germline J gene. This rearrangement joins TRBV6-4 to TRBJ2-4, with TRBD2 as a possible D gene (7 bases). Germline lookup yields CDR1 MRHNA and CDR2 SNTAGT. The CDR3 is 14 residues long. The CDR3 DNA, read in part, is TGTGCCAGCAGCCTCGAGGGGGGGGATCAGCCT. Translating it yields CASSLEGGDQP. The whole CDR3 sequence reads CASSLEGGDQPQYF.

About this clone: The read is 3 residues too short to cover the CDR3 end, so that end is filled in from the germline J gene. The chain uses TRBV5-6 and TRBJ1-2; D ambiguous. CDR1 and CDR2 (germline): SGHDT, YYEEEE. The CDR3 is made up of 15 amino acids. Trimming removed 4 bases from V and 7 bases from J, with 20 bases in between. The CDR3 sequence: CASSGLGYGRGGYTF. The sequenced CDR3 bases are TGTGCCAGCAGCGGGTTAGGGTACGGCCGAGGTGGC.

Concerning this clone: The read ends 3 residues before the CDR3 terminus; that terminus is restored from the germline J gene. The J gene is TRBJ2-5, the V gene TRBV7-2; D uncertain. V was pared by 0 bases and J by 5 bases, with 13 bases between. The CDR3 covers 15 residues. The germline gives CDR1 SGHTA, CDR2 FQGNSA. The chain's CDR3 is CASSLALSTRETQYF. CDR3 DNA, as far as it was read: TGTGCCAGCAGCTTAGCGCTCTCAACCCGGGAGACC. Looking up the rest from reference TRBV7-2 and TRBJ2-5 gives the full variable domain: GAGVSQSPSNKVTEKGKDVELRCDPISGHTALYWYRQSLGQGLEFLIYFQGNSAPDKSGLPSDRFSAERTGGSVSTLTIQRTQQEDSAVYLCASSLALSTRETQYFGPGTRLLVL.

On this clone: The CDR3 end lies 3 residues beyond the end of the read and is filled in from the germline J gene. This chain joins TRBV6-2 or TRBV6-3 and TRBJ2-6; D unclear. The CDR3 is 11 residues long. The germline gives CDR1 MNHEY, CDR2 SVGEGT. The sequenced CDR3 bases are TGTGCCAGCGGGCCCTCCAGGGTC. Translated: CASGPSRV. The CDR3 reads in full as CASGPSRVLTF.

For this clone: The read ends 3 residues early relative to the CDR3; the germline J gene fills the gap. V and J are TRBV24-1 and TRBJ2-3; 8 nucleotides match TRBD1. CDR3 length: 17 residues. J lost 0 bases, V lost 5 bases, and 9 bases had no gene match. Germline values: CDR1 KGHDR, CDR2 SFDVKD. The CDR3 spells CATSGGDRTISTDTQYF. Partial CDR3 DNA: TGTGCCACCAGTGGTGGGGACAGGACTATTAGCACAGATACG.

With respect to this clone: From the germline J gene comes the end of the CDR3, since the read stops 3 residues before it. The chain couples TRBV11-2 to TRBJ2-3, with a weak D call TRBD2 (6 bases). V lost 1 base, J lost 6 bases, and 14 bases lay in between. This CDR3 contains 15 residues. CDR1 and CDR2 (germline): SGHAT, FQNNGV. The CDR3 region is CASSLGGAQYDTQYF. The DNA read from the CDR3 is TGTGCCAGCAGCTTAGGCGGGGCCCAATATGATACG. Full variable domain (rest looked up from reference TRBV11-2 and TRBJ2-3): EAGVAQSPRYKIIEKRQSVAFWCNPISGHATLYWYQQILGQGPKLLIQFQNNGVVDDSQLPKDRFSAERLKGVDSTLKIQPAKLEDSAVYLCASSLGGAQYDTQYFGPGTRLTVL.

The CDR3 loop is CASSPDSYNDYTF. The sequenced CDR3 bases are TGTGCCAGCTCACCGGACAGCTACAATGAC. The chain links TRBV18 to TRBJ1-2, with a tentative D call TRBD1 (6 bases). The CDR3 end falls 3 residues outside the read, so it is completed with the germline J gene. The germline CDR1 and CDR2 sequences are KGHSH and LQKENI. The CDR3 consists of 13 residues.

Its frequency marks this clone as medium-sized. The read terminates 3 residues before the CDR3 end, so the remaining end is supplied by the germline J gene. The chain is built from TRBV7-3 and TRBJ2-7; 9 bases agree with TRBD2. CDR3 size: 14 residues. Per germline, CDR1 SGHTA and CDR2 FQGTGA. V shed 3 bases, J shed 4 bases, and the junction held 4 bases outside the gene matches. The sequenced CDR3 bases are TGTGCCAGCAGCTTTAGCGGGGGCGATTACGAG. Amino acids: CASSFSGGDYE. The full CDR3 is CASSFSGGDYEQYF.

In terms of frequency, this clone is medium-sized (0.01 to 0.1%). The sequence runs out 3 residues before the end of the CDR3; the remainder is reconstructed from the germline J gene. The chain combines TRBV6-2 or TRBV6-3 with TRBJ2-4; D tentatively reads TRBD1 or TRBD2 (5 bases each). Germline V gives CDR1 MNHEY, CDR2 SVGEGT. The V end was cut by 4 bases, the J end by 8 bases, with 15 bases between. There are 14 residues in the CDR3. The CDR3 bases that were read are TGTGCCAGCAGTTCACCGGGCCGAGGGGACATT. This encodes CASSSPGRGDI. The entire CDR3 sequence reads CASSSPGRGDIQYF.

To note about this clone: The read finishes 3 residues shy of the CDR3 end, and the germline J gene is used to complete it. This sequence joins TRBV20-1 and TRBJ2-5; maybe TRBD1 (6 bases). Trimming stripped 0 bases from V and 4 bases from J, with 18 bases between. Germline values: CDR1 DFQATT, CDR2 SNEGSKA (reference sequence). This CDR3 has 16 amino acids. CDR3 bases read: TGCAGTGCTAGAGATTCGGGCAGGGGTTACGGAGAGACC. It translates to CSARDSGRGYGET. The full CDR3 is CSARDSGRGYGETQYF.

About this clone: The read finishes 3 residues shy of the CDR3 end, and the germline J gene is used to complete it. The chain couples TRBV12-3 or TRBV12-4 to TRBJ2-1; TRBD1 matches at 9 bases. With V trimmed by 3 bases and J by 1 base, 7 bases remained unmatched. This CDR3 comprises 17 residues. The covered CDR3 bases are TGTGCCAGCAGTTTCATGCCGGGACAGGGTTCCTACAATGAG. Protein sequence: CASSFMPGQGSYNE. The CDR3, in full, reads CASSFMPGQGSYNEQFF.

This chain's CDR3 is CASTQGLGNQPQHF. The CDR3 DNA, read in part, is TGTGCCAGCACTCAGGGGTTGGGCAATCAGCCC. The chain uses TRBV9 and TRBJ1-5, with D possibly being TRBD1 (6 bases). The read ends 3 residues early relative to the CDR3; the germline J gene fills the gap. This CDR3 region has 14 residues. Germline assignment: CDR1 SGDLS and CDR2 YYNGEE. V lost 6 bases, J lost 2 bases, and 12 bases lay in between. Using reference TRBV9 and TRBJ1-5 for the parts outside the CDR3, the full variable domain is DSGVTQTPKHLITATGQRVTLRCSPRSGDLSVYWYQQSLDQGLQFLIQYYNGEERAKGNILERFSAQQFPDLHSELNLSSLELGDSALYFCASTQGLGNQPQHFGDGTRLSIL.

A note on this clone: The read ends 3 residues shy of where the CDR3 ends; the end is completed using the germline J gene. V is TRBV20-1 and J is TRBJ1-1, with D maybe TRBD1 (5 bases). The V and J ends lost 7 bases and 1 base respectively, with 7 bases between them. Germline V gene sequence: CDR1 DFQATT, CDR2 SNEGSKA (reference sequence). The CDR3 has 11 residues. This chain's CDR3 is CSVGQNTEAFF. CDR3 bases read: TGCAGTGTGGGGCAGAACACTGAA.

The CDR3 DNA, read in part, is TGCGCCAGCACCGGGACAGTCAATCAGCCC. The encoded protein is CASTGTVNQP. The full CDR3 protein reads CASTGTVNQPQHF. V gene TRBV10-2 combines with J gene TRBJ1-5; 7 bases match TRBD1. The DNA ends 3 residues before the CDR3 does, and the rest of the CDR3 is filled in from the germline J gene. Germline V gene lookup returns CDR1 WSHSY and CDR2 SAAADI. This CDR3 is 13 amino acids long. J was trimmed by 3 bases and V by 7 bases; bases with no gene match: 3.